The 24 T cell receptor beta chains below were found in one sample sequenced in a study of T cells in localized non-small cell lung cancer. The data were produced by immunoSEQ multiplex PCR, yet TCRdb's version contains in-frame clones alone and is incomplete. This sample has around 36,000 clones, with approximately 80% found just once. Sequences were derived from peripheral blood mononuclear cells, sampled before any cancer treatment. The receptors here all came from a male donor older than 55 with stage II lung adenocarcinoma.

CDR3: CASTPGTVYGYTF. The CDR3 nucleotides read TGTGCCAGCACCCCCGGGACAGTCTATGGCTACACCTTC. The rearrangement links TRBV6-6 to TRBJ1-2; 7 bases line up with TRBD1. Germline CDR1 is MNHNY and CDR2 is SVGAGI (reference sequence). The ends lost 7 bases at V and 4 bases at J; junction bases unmatched: 6. CDR3 size: 13 residues.

The V gene is TRBV7-2, the J gene TRBJ1-2; no definite D call. The germline gives CDR1 SGHTA, CDR2 FQGNSA. This CDR3 comprises 13 residues. The ends were cut back, 5 bases at V and 4 bases at J, with 11 bases in the middle. The CDR3 DNA reads TGTGCCAGCAGCCCCGACCGGACCTATGGCTACACCTTC. It encodes CASSPDRTYGYTF. Looking up the rest from reference TRBV7-2 and TRBJ1-2 gives the full variable domain: GAGVSQSPSNKVTEKGKDVELRCDPISGHTALYWYRQSLGQGLEFLIYFQGNSAPDKSGLPSDRFSAERTGGSVSTLTIQRTQQEDSAVYLCASSPDRTYGYTFGSGTRLTVV.

This sequence joins TRBV10-1 and TRBJ2-4; D might be TRBD1 or TRBD2, each matching 5 bases. The germline V gene has CDR1 WNHNN and CDR2 SYGVQD (reference sequence). The CDR3 runs 15 residues. V was pared by 11 bases and J by 0 bases, with 17 bases between. Here the CDR3 DNA reads TGCGCCGGGACGTGCGATACACTAGCCAAAAACATTCAGTACTTC. The encoded protein is CAGTCDTLAKNIQYF.

The V and J genes are TRBV18 and TRBJ1-4; no reliable D call. CDR1 and CDR2 from the germline V gene are KGHSH and LQKENI. The CDR3 is 16 residues long. V lost 4 bases and J lost 3, with 15 bases in between. The CDR3 reads CASSLWEKQANEKLFF. The CDR3, as DNA: TGTGCCAGCTCACTTTGGGAGAAACAAGCTAATGAAAAACTGTTTTTT. Complete variable domain (other parts from reference TRBV18 and TRBJ1-4): NAGVMQNPRHLVRRRGQEARLRCSPMKGHSHVYWYRQLPEEGLKFMVYLQKENIIDESGMPKERFSAEFPKEGPSILRIQQVVRGDSAAYFCASSLWEKQANEKLFFGSGTQLSVL.

The chain carries TRBV11-2 and TRBJ2-1, with TRBD1 identical over 10 bases. With V trimmed by 6 bases and J by 5 bases, 13 bases remained unmatched. The CDR3 has 17 amino acids. CDR1 and CDR2 (germline): SGHAT, FQNNGV. CDR3 protein: CASRSLRDRGPNNEQFF. The CDR3 DNA is TGTGCCAGCAGATCCCTCCGGGACAGGGGTCCGAACAATGAGCAGTTCTTC.

The V gene is TRBV7-3, the J gene TRBJ1-1; D not resolved. The germline CDR1 and CDR2 sequences are SGHTA and FQGTGA. Trimming took off 5 bases at V and 2 bases at J, with 3 bases between the two ends. The CDR3 has 11 residues. The DNA of the CDR3 is TGTGCCAGCAGCCTAAACACTGAAGCTTTCTTT. The encoded protein is CASSLNTEAFF.

The genes are TRBV19 and TRBJ1-2, with D possibly matching TRBD1 (5 bases). Germline CDR1 is LNHDA and CDR2 is SQIVND (reference sequence). This CDR3 is 13 amino acids long. V lost 6 bases, J lost 8 bases, and 16 bases lay in between. The CDR3 spells CASRGSQYRGYTF. The CDR3 bases are TGTGCCAGTAGGGGCTCTCAGTACAGGGGCTACACCTTC.

The V gene is TRBV6-5, the J gene TRBJ2-7; 9 nucleotides align to TRBD1. The J segment lost 7 bases and the V segment lost 6 bases, leaving 4 bases of the junction unmatched. CDR3 length: 12 residues. Per germline, CDR1 MNHEY and CDR2 SVGAGI. CDR3: CASSFDRGEQYF. CDR3 bases: TGTGCCAGCAGCTTTGACAGGGGGGAGCAGTACTTC.

This clone was detected only a few times. The chain couples TRBV18 to TRBJ2-1, with unresolved D. V was cut by 0 bases and J by 3 bases, with 6 bases left in between. CDR3 length equals 14 residues. Germline V CDR1 and CDR2: KGHSH, LQKENI. CDR3 sequence: CASSPPKGYNEQFF. CDR3 nucleotides: TGTGCCAGCTCACCACCGAAGGGCTACAATGAGCAGTTCTTC.

This chain uses TRBV28 with TRBJ1-4; a possible D gene is TRBD1 (5 bases). The CDR3 is 16 amino acids. The germline V and J ends were trimmed by 5 bases and 8 bases, with 21 bases remaining between them. Germline CDR1 MDHEN, CDR2 SYDVKM. In DNA, the CDR3 is TGTGCCAGCAGTGGCCCCGGGACCACCGAGCGGGAAAAACTGTTTTTT. Translating it yields CASSGPGTTEREKLFF.

The rearrangement uses TRBV28 and TRBJ1-1, with TRBD1 as a possible D gene (6 bases). The V and J ends lost 7 bases and 6 bases respectively, with 15 bases between them. This CDR3 is 13 amino acids long. Germline V gene lookup returns CDR1 MDHEN and CDR2 SYDVKM. CDR3 loop: CASIEQGSPEAFF. CDR3 nucleotides: TGTGCCAGCATCGAACAGGGCTCCCCTGAAGCTTTCTTT.

The chain joins TRBV30 to TRBJ2-1; possible D gene TRBD2, 5 bases. The CDR3 extends over 16 amino acids. V was trimmed by 5 bases and J by 1 base, leaving 18 bases between them. Germline V gene data show CDR1 as GTSNPN and CDR2 as SVGIG (reference sequence). The CDR3 DNA is TGTGCCTGGGTCCGTCGGGATCGGGGTTCCTACAATGAGCAGTTCTTC. This sequence encodes CAWVRRDRGSYNEQFF.

J is TRBJ2-2 and V is TRBV30; TRBD1 matches at 7 bases. This CDR3 has 16 amino acids. V gave up 0 bases and J gave up 3 bases; unmatched junction bases: 7. The germline CDR1 and CDR2 sequences are GTSNPN and SVGIG (reference sequence). The CDR3 spells CAWSVPAGGDTGELFF. CDR3 bases: TGTGCCTGGAGTGTACCGGCAGGGGGAGACACCGGGGAGCTGTTTTTT.

The genes are TRBV5-4 and TRBJ2-1; D not certain. Trimming took off 2 bases at V and 4 bases at J, with 7 bases between the two ends. Germline CDR1 and CDR2: SGHNT and YYREEE (reference sequence). There are 13 residues in the CDR3. This chain's CDR3 is CASSFTEYNEQFF. CDR3 sequence (DNA): TGTGCCAGCAGCTTTACCGAATACAATGAGCAGTTCTTC.

This clone was detected only a few times. The chain recombines TRBV9 with TRBJ2-3; D unclear. CDR3 length equals 12 residues. The germline gives CDR1 SGDLS, CDR2 YYNGEE. Trimming cost V 1 base and J 1 base, with 1 base left between them. This CDR3 is CASSVRTDTQYF. CDR3 bases: TGTGCCAGCAGCGTACGCACAGATACGCAGTATTTT.

This clone was seen a handful of times. CDR3 nucleotide sequence: TGTGCCAGCAGCTTAGAAGGACCTTCCTACGAGCAGTACTTC. Translation gives CASSLEGPSYEQYF. The chain links TRBV7-9 to TRBJ2-7; no reliable D call. The CDR3 has 14 amino acids. Germline lookup yields CDR1 SEHNR and CDR2 FQNEAQ (reference sequence). Trimming left V 1 base short and J 1 base short, with 8 bases between.

The V call is TRBV5-1, the J call TRBJ2-1; 10 bases line up with TRBD2. CDR3 length equals 15 residues. Germline V gene sequence: CDR1 SGHRS, CDR2 YFSETQ. Trimming cost V 0 bases and J 7 bases; bases outside gene matches: 4. This chain's CDR3 is CASSLGGSGRNEQFF. The CDR3 coding sequence is TGCGCCAGCAGCTTGGGTGGTAGCGGGAGGAATGAGCAGTTCTTC.

The chain has TRBV30 and TRBJ2-2; 15 bases agree with TRBD2. Germline-derived CDR1 and CDR2 are GTSNPN and SVGIG (reference sequence). CDR3 length: 17 residues. J was trimmed by 7 bases and V by 0 bases; bases with no gene match: 6. The CDR3 spells CAWSVGLAGGPGGELFF. The CDR3 DNA sequence: TGTGCCTGGAGTGTAGGACTAGCGGGAGGGCCCGGCGGGGAGCTGTTTTTT.

This clone was seen more than once but under ten times. The CDR3 here is CASSLSLAGVPNHEQFF. The CDR3 DNA sequence: TGTGCCAGCAGTTTATCGCTAGCGGGAGTTCCCAACCATGAGCAGTTCTTC. The chain links TRBV27 to TRBJ2-1; 10 bases align to TRBD2. This CDR3 has 17 residues. The germline gives CDR1 MNHEY, CDR2 SMNVEV (reference sequence). Trimming took 0 bases from V and 8 from J; bases not matched to a gene: 10.

The rearrangement links TRBV7-2 to TRBJ1-2; D is ambiguous. Trimming stripped 5 bases from V and 0 bases from J, with 13 bases between. The CDR3 has 15 amino acids. The germline V gene encodes CDR1 SGHTA and CDR2 FQGNSA. The chain's CDR3 is CASSLGPRTNYGYTF. In DNA form, the CDR3 reads TGTGCCAGCAGCCTAGGGCCACGTACTAACTATGGCTACACCTTC.

This clone was counted a single time. The chain joins TRBV27 to TRBJ1-5; D possibly corresponds to TRBD1 (6 bases). V lost 8 bases, J lost 6 bases, and 20 bases lay in between. The CDR3 is 15 residues long. CDR1 is MNHEY and CDR2 is SMNVEV in the germline V gene (reference sequence). CDR3 amino acids: CASGPGGRRGQPQHF. Written as DNA, the CDR3 is TGTGCCAGCGGCCCCGGGGGGCGCAGAGGTCAGCCCCAGCATTTT.

V is TRBV19 and J is TRBJ1-1; 11 positions agree with TRBD1. V was clipped by 4 bases and J by 1 base; unmatched bases: 2. Per germline, CDR1 LNHDA and CDR2 SQIVND (reference sequence). The CDR3 contains 15 residues. CDR3 DNA: TGTGCCAGTAGTAGCGGGACAGGGGGGAACACTGAAGCTTTCTTT. This encodes CASSSGTGGNTEAFF.

This sequence joins TRBV30 and TRBJ2-5, with D possibly being TRBD2 (5 bases). CDR1 GTSNPN and CDR2 SVGIG come from the germline V gene (reference sequence). The CDR3 loop spans 13 amino acids. Trimming left V 1 base short and J 0 bases short, with 6 bases between. CDR3 loop: CAWSDGNQETQYF. CDR3 bases: TGTGCCTGGAGTGACGGGAACCAAGAGACCCAGTACTTC.

The J gene is TRBJ2-3, the V gene TRBV7-2, with 7 bases aligning to TRBD2. V shed 1 base, J shed 0 bases, and the junction held 7 bases outside the gene matches. This CDR3 has 17 amino acids. Germline CDR1 is SGHTA and CDR2 is FQGNSA. The CDR3 protein is CASSLVASGLSTDTQYF. CDR3 DNA: TGTGCCAGCAGCTTAGTGGCTAGCGGACTTAGCACAGATACGCAGTATTTT.